The text below deals with one T cell receptor (beta chain). Its antigen is as yet unknown. The tissue used was unsorted bulk material of roughly 17-33 mg. RNA and DNA were co-extracted from it with the AllPrep DNA/RNA mini kit. Treatment of the patients' primary liver carcinoma consisted of surgical resection. The sample is drawn from a study of tumor-infiltrating lymphocytes in primary liver carcinoma. Notes on the study in general: Tumor region pairs showed greater overlap than either tumor-adjacent or tumor-blood pairs did. Blood had a significantly lower top-250-clone fraction than tumors did (p = 0.039).

A constant-region primer served to make TCR beta cDNA from about 500 ng total RNA. It was through three nested multiplex PCR rounds of slightly modified ARM-PCR that TCR beta libraries arose. TCRdb analysed the multiplex PCR reads with MiXCR anew, one entry per CDR3 protein. The profile shows 85,000 to 100,000 distinct CDR3 sequences, about 70% of them singletons. The material sequenced was tumor-adjacent normal liver tissue. The source of this sequence is a man between 40 and 49 years old with primary liver carcinoma and hepatitis B virus infection.

Written as DNA, the CDR3 is TGTGCCACCTTAGGACTAGCGGGAGTGGCAGATACGCAGTATTTT. The encoded protein is CATLGLAGVADTQYF. This chain connects TRBV6-6 to TRBJ2-3; 13 nucleotides match TRBD2. Germline trimming cut 10 bases from V and 4 bases from J; bases unmatched to any gene: 8. There are 15 residues in the CDR3. Germline-derived CDR1 and CDR2 are MNHNY and SVGAGI (reference sequence).